This TCR beta chain was profiled in a study of shared clonotypes between healthy human individuals. As for the study in general: Per donor, three plates held CD4 naive cells, three held CD4 memory, two held CD8 naive and one held CD8 memory.

The germline gives CDR1 SGHNT, CDR2 YYREEE (reference sequence). The V end was cut by 0 bases, the J end by 0 bases, with 10 bases between. This CDR3 has 16 residues. Each donor was a Caucasian adult residing in Nashville, Tennessee. Regarding this clone: Its cognate antigen is unknown.

Whole-study results and caveats: Few donors restricted represented genetic and exposure-history diversity. The study generally estimated greater richness for naive than memory subsets.

Sequenced by immunoSEQ multiplex PCR; TCRdb stores in-frame clones only, minus some. The sample records some 1,600,000 clones, 95% to 99% being singletons. The sequence was obtained from a man under 40 in good health. The gene calls are TRBV5-4 and TRBJ2-1; D is unresolved. The sequencing input was naive CD4+ T cells sorted from blood. Subset given: CD45RA+ positively selected. This CDR3 is CASSLGGVHSYNEQFF. The CDR3 bases are TGTGCCAGCAGCTTGGGAGGTGTACACTCCTACAATGAGCAGTTCTTC.